Below, 28 T cell receptor beta chains from the same sample are listed, as sequenced in a study of cytomegalovirus exposure and HLA in healthy donors. The PCR used 60 Vbeta and 13 Jbeta primers. Repertoires were generated with immunoSEQ multiplex PCR, while TCRdb's copy carries only in-frame clones and drops some. The sample consists of under 300,000 clones, around four fifths of them appearing once. The sequencing input was PBMCs. The source is a woman aged 40 to 55 in good health and CMV-seropositive.

V is TRBV11-3 and J is TRBJ2-1; D gene uncertain. The CDR3 length is 15 residues. Trimming left V 1 base short and J 0 bases short, with 7 bases between. The germline V gene has CDR1 SGHNT and CDR2 YENEEA. CDR3: CASSLGESSYNEQFF. The DNA of the CDR3 is TGTGCCAGCAGCTTAGGAGAGAGCTCCTACAATGAGCAGTTCTTC.

This rearrangement joins TRBV6-5 to TRBJ1-4, with 7 bases matching TRBD1. The germline V gene encodes CDR1 MNHEY and CDR2 SVGAGI. Losses at the gene ends were 7 bases for V and 5 bases for J; bases not matched to a gene: 4. The CDR3 loop spans 13 amino acids. This CDR3 reads CASKATGNEKLFF. Here the CDR3 DNA reads TGTGCCAGCAAAGCGACAGGGAATGAAAAACTGTTTTTT.

The J gene is TRBJ2-7, the V gene TRBV25-1; 8 nucleotides align to TRBD1. Germline V gene data show CDR1 as MGHDK and CDR2 as SYGVNS. V gave up 6 bases and J gave up 3 bases; unmatched junction bases: 4. The CDR3 is 13 amino acids. The DNA of the CDR3 is TGTGCCAGCAGGGGACAGGCGAACTACGAGCAGTACTTC. It specifies CASRGQANYEQYF.

The count of this clone is one. The chain links TRBV7-3 to TRBJ2-7, with D tentatively TRBD2 (7 bases). The CDR3 covers 15 residues. Between the trimmed V and J ends, which lost 2 bases and 4 bases, there was a span of 15 bases. The germline V gene has CDR1 SGHTA and CDR2 FQGTGA. Here the CDR3 reads CASSLGGADMYEQYF. CDR3 coding DNA: TGTGCCAGCAGCTTAGGGGGGGCGGATATGTACGAGCAGTACTTC. Looking up the rest from reference TRBV7-3 and TRBJ2-7 gives the full variable domain: GAGVSQTPSNKVTEKGKYVELRCDPISGHTALYWYRQSLGQGPEFLIYFQGTGAADDSGLPNDRFFAVRPEGSVSTLKIQRTERGDSAVYLCASSLGGADMYEQYFGPGTRLTVT.

Turning to this clone: The junction departs from germline at one end; a sequencing error may be responsible. The chain uses TRBV7-2 and TRBJ2-7; maybe TRBD2 (6 bases). CDR1 is SGHTA and CDR2 is FQGNSA in the germline V gene. This CDR3 is built from 15 residues. The chain's CDR3 is CASSLAPGVSSEQYF. In nucleotides, the CDR3 is TGTGCCAGCAGCTTAGCGCCGGGAGTCTCCTCCGAGCAGTACTTC.

The rearrangement joins TRBV18 to TRBJ2-2; a possible D gene is TRBD1 (6 bases). V lost 3 bases and J lost 6, with 14 bases in between. The CDR3 contains 15 residues. CDR1 KGHSH and CDR2 LQKENI come from the germline V gene. The CDR3 DNA reads TGTGCCAGCTCACCCATGACAGGTTCACCCGGGGAGCTGTTTTTT. Protein sequence: CASSPMTGSPGELFF. Full variable domain (remainder filled in from reference TRBV18 and TRBJ2-2): NAGVMQNPRHLVRRRGQEARLRCSPMKGHSHVYWYRQLPEEGLKFMVYLQKENIIDESGMPKERFSAEFPKEGPSILRIQQVVRGDSAAYFCASSPMTGSPGELFFGEGSRLTVL.

The chain joins TRBV4-3 to TRBJ2-1; D is uncertain. Germline V gives CDR1 LGHNA, CDR2 YSLEER. V lost 1 base and J lost 7, with 8 bases in between. This CDR3 region has 13 residues. The CDR3 DNA follows: TGCGCCAGCAGCCAAGTTCGAGAAAATGAGCAGTTCTTC. This gives the protein CASSQVRENEQFF.

The chain has TRBV5-1 and TRBJ2-7, with TRBD1 as a possible D gene (6 bases). Looked up from germline, CDR1 is SGHRS and CDR2 is YFSETQ. The CDR3 totals 16 residues. The germline V and J ends were trimmed by 1 base and 3 bases, with 17 bases remaining between them. The CDR3: CASSLSLQKTGYEQYF. The CDR3 DNA follows: TGCGCCAGCAGCTTGTCACTTCAGAAGACAGGCTACGAGCAGTACTTC.

The V and J genes are TRBV5-1 and TRBJ1-4; D is perhaps TRBD1 (6 bases). The CDR3 is 16 residues long. Germline V lookup: CDR1 SGHRS, CDR2 YFSETQ. V was cut by 0 bases and J by 4 bases, with 13 bases left in between. CDR3 in amino acids: CASSLVAGASNEKLFF. The DNA of the CDR3 is TGCGCCAGCAGCTTGGTGGCAGGGGCCAGTAATGAAAAACTGTTTTTT.

This clone was seen only a few times. The chain links TRBV19 to TRBJ2-5, with TRBD1 identical over 7 bases. Looked up from germline, CDR1 is LNHDA and CDR2 is SQIVND (reference sequence). The CDR3 loop spans 16 amino acids. Trimming cost V 6 bases and J 4 bases; bases outside gene matches: 14. CDR3 loop: CASSQSLPTGRETQYF. The CDR3 DNA is TGTGCCAGTAGCCAGAGTCTCCCGACAGGGCGAGAGACCCAGTACTTC.

This rearrangement joins TRBV7-2 to TRBJ2-7; 7 bases are a match to TRBD2. The J segment lost 0 bases and the V segment lost 1 base, leaving 3 bases of the junction unmatched. The CDR3 contains 15 residues. In germline, CDR1 is SGHTA, CDR2 FQGNSA. CDR3 sequence reads: CASSLVASGSYEQYF. As DNA, the CDR3 is TGTGCCAGCAGCTTAGTGGCTAGCGGCTCCTACGAGCAGTACTTC.

The rearrangement links TRBV19 to TRBJ1-4; TRBD1 aligns across 9 bases. The CDR3 runs to 13 residues. Germline V gene sequence: CDR1 LNHDA, CDR2 SQIVND (reference sequence). V was clipped by 6 bases and J by 7 bases; unmatched bases: 3. In DNA form, the CDR3 reads TGTGCCAGTAGGGACAGGGGATCTGAAAAACTGTTTTTT. Translating gives CASRDRGSEKLFF.

This chain uses TRBV30 with TRBJ1-1; a possible D gene is TRBD1 (6 bases). Germline V CDR1 and CDR2: GTSNPN, SVGIG (reference sequence). Trimming pared 3 bases from V and 1 base from J, leaving 12 bases between. The CDR3 loop spans 14 amino acids. The CDR3 DNA reads TGTGCCTGGAGCTTCGGACAGACGAACACTGAAGCTTTCTTT. Protein: CAWSFGQTNTEAFF.

The chain recombines TRBV27 with TRBJ1-2; D perhaps matches TRBD1 (5 bases). The CDR3 runs 13 residues. Per the germline V gene, CDR1 is MNHEY and CDR2 is SMNVEV (reference sequence). V lost 2 bases and J 4 bases, leaving 8 bases between the germline ends. The CDR3 loop reads CASSLRGVYGYTF. CDR3 DNA sequence: TGTGCCAGCAGTTTACGGGGGGTCTATGGCTACACCTTC.

This clone came up a few times. The CDR3 bases are TGTGCCAGCAGTGAGAGGGACAATCAGCCCCAGCATTTT. Encoded protein: CASSERDNQPQHF. V usage is TRBV2 and J usage is TRBJ1-5; D not certain. V was pared by 3 bases and J by 3 bases, with 6 bases between. Per the germline V gene, CDR1 is SNHLY and CDR2 is FYNNEI. CDR3 length: 13 amino acids.

V gene TRBV28 combines with J gene TRBJ1-4, with D unclear. This CDR3 region has 19 residues. Germline V CDR1 and CDR2: MDHEN, SYDVKM. V was pared by 3 bases and J by 0 bases, with 20 bases between. The DNA of the CDR3 is TGTGCCAGCAGTTTTACCTCCACGGTTTCCCCTGCAACTAATGAAAAACTGTTTTTT. The encoded protein is CASSFTSTVSPATNEKLFF.

This clone was counted only a few times. V is TRBV7-9 and J is TRBJ1-4, with D uncertain. V was clipped by 1 base and J by 0 bases, with 6 bases between them. The CDR3 sequence is 15 residues long. Germline V CDR1 and CDR2: SEHNR, FQNEAQ (reference sequence). CDR3 sequence reads: CASSLEQTTNEKLFF. In nucleotides, the CDR3 is TGTGCCAGCAGCTTAGAACAAACAACTAATGAAAAACTGTTTTTT.

The V call is TRBV6-5, the J call TRBJ1-3; D is undetermined. Trimming shortened V by 1 base and J by 0 bases, and 10 bases separated the two germline ends. CDR3 length: 16 amino acids. The germline V gene encodes CDR1 MNHEY and CDR2 SVGAGI. The CDR3, as DNA: TGTGCCAGCAGTTACTTAGAGTTCGGCTCTGGAAACACCATATATTTT. Encoded protein: CASSYLEFGSGNTIYF.

The sample holds a few counts of this clone. This chain connects TRBV6-5 to TRBJ2-2; tentative D call: TRBD1 (6 bases). The ends were cut back, 6 bases at V and 4 bases at J, with 12 bases in the middle. There are 14 residues in the CDR3. In germline, CDR1 is MNHEY, CDR2 SVGAGI. CDR3 in amino acids: CASRLRQVTGELFF. The CDR3 DNA is TGTGCCAGCAGACTTCGACAGGTCACCGGGGAGCTGTTTTTT.

The J gene is TRBJ2-7, the V gene TRBV4-1, with 8 bases lining up with TRBD2. Trimming removed 0 bases from V and 3 bases from J; junction bases left unmatched: 4. Looked up from germline, CDR1 is MGHRA and CDR2 is YSYEKL. The CDR3 has 15 residues. DNA of the CDR3: TGCGCCAGCAGCCAAGACCCCGGGACTAGCTACGAGCAGTACTTC. This encodes CASSQDPGTSYEQYF.

This sequence joins TRBV27 and TRBJ2-2, with D possibly being TRBD1 (6 bases). The germline CDR1 and CDR2 sequences are MNHEY and SMNVEV (reference sequence). V was clipped by 5 bases and J by 1 base, with 11 bases between them. The CDR3 is 15 amino acids. The CDR3 loop reads CASSPLGQNTGELFF. DNA of the CDR3: TGTGCCAGCAGTCCGTTGGGACAGAACACCGGGGAGCTGTTTTTT.

This chain connects TRBV7-2 to TRBJ2-7; 7 bases match TRBD2. This CDR3 comprises 15 residues. CDR1 is SGHTA and CDR2 is FQGNSA in the germline V gene. The V gene end was trimmed by 2 bases and the J gene end by 2 bases; junction bases not matched to a gene: 6. In DNA form, the CDR3 reads TGTGCCAGCAGCTTAAGCCGGACTAGTACCTACGAGCAGTACTTC. Amino acid sequence: CASSLSRTSTYEQYF. The full variable domain, its missing parts supplied by reference TRBV7-2 and TRBJ2-7, is GAGVSQSPSNKVTEKGKDVELRCDPISGHTALYWYRQSLGQGLEFLIYFQGNSAPDKSGLPSDRFSAERTGGSVSTLTIQRTQQEDSAVYLCASSLSRTSTYEQYFGPGTRLTVT.

V gene TRBV19 combines with J gene TRBJ1-5; 11 positions match TRBD1. The V and J ends lost 2 bases and 7 bases, in that order; junction bases with no gene match: 13. The CDR3 spans 18 residues. Germline CDR1 is LNHDA and CDR2 is SQIVND (reference sequence). The CDR3 nucleotides read TGTGCCAGTAGTATAACCCTACCTGGACAGGGGGCAAGGCAGCCCCAGCATTTT. Encoded protein: CASSITLPGQGARQPQHF. The complete variable domain, with remaining parts taken from reference TRBV19 and TRBJ1-5, reads DGGITQSPKYLFRKEGQNVTLSCEQNLNHDAMYWYRQDPGQGLRLIYYSQIVNDFQKGDIAEGYSVSREKKESFPLTVTSAQKNPTAFYLCASSITLPGQGARQPQHFGDGTRLSIL.

The chain carries TRBV27 and TRBJ2-7, with 10 positions matching TRBD2. Germline CDR1 and CDR2: MNHEY and SMNVEV (reference sequence). The CDR3 covers 16 residues. V shed 2 bases and J 2 bases; nucleotides not matched to a gene: 6. CDR3 loop: CASSLTLAGVPYEQYF. The DNA for the CDR3 is TGTGCCAGCAGTTTAACCCTAGCGGGAGTCCCCTACGAGCAGTACTTC.

The rearrangement links TRBV27 to TRBJ1-1, with TRBD1 matching over 9 bases. The V segment lost 1 base and the J segment 6 bases; nucleotides outside the gene matches: 3. The length of the CDR3 is 14 residues. Germline V lookup: CDR1 MNHEY, CDR2 SMNVEV (reference sequence). The CDR3 DNA reads TGTGCCAGCAGTTTATTTAGGACAGGGGCTGAAGCTTTCTTT. Protein: CASSLFRTGAEAFF.

This clone was counted between two and nine times. The chain combines TRBV5-1 with TRBJ2-2, with 10 bases fitting TRBD1. The CDR3 totals 16 residues. The germline V gene encodes CDR1 SGHRS and CDR2 YFSETQ. J gave up 5 bases and V 4 bases, and 8 bases lay outside the gene matches. The CDR3 DNA reads as TGCGCCAGCAGCCCGGGCTGGGACAGGGGTACCGGGGAGCTGTTTTTT. It specifies CASSPGWDRGTGELFF.

The chain joins TRBV27 to TRBJ1-2; 12 nucleotides match TRBD1. In germline, CDR1 is MNHEY, CDR2 SMNVEV (reference sequence). V lost 5 bases and J lost 4; bases outside the gene matches: 11. There are 17 residues in the CDR3. The CDR3 spells CASSPGQGAPSGYGYTF. The CDR3 DNA follows: TGTGCCAGCAGTCCGGGACAGGGGGCGCCCAGTGGCTATGGCTACACCTTC.

The rearrangement links TRBV18 to TRBJ1-3, with D hard to call. Trimming cost V 3 bases and J 4 bases, with 7 bases left between them. CDR1 is KGHSH and CDR2 is LQKENI in the germline V gene. CDR3 length: 13 residues. CDR3 nucleotide sequence: TGTGCCAGCTCACCCCAGGCGGGAAACACCATATATTTT. Its translation is CASSPQAGNTIYF.